The clone carrying this T cell receptor (beta chain) was seen at least ten times. Its antigen is as yet unknown. Noted time point: pre-sensitization, week 0. Treatment in this sample: therapeutic diphenylcyclopropenone sensitization with weekly scalp DPC. Blood draws came before every patch-test application. The entry originates in a study of human T cells and chemical hapten exposure. In the authors' methods: Counting gave a median of around 89,000 TCRs per sample, with values ranging from roughly 23,224 to 700,000. TCRdb redid the calling of the RACE reads with MiXCR, one entry per CDR3 protein. None of the V and J calls come from the authors' own analysis; TCRdb made them. The sample lists roughly 380,000 distinct CDR3 sequences, approximately 5% seen once, with 2% to 3% in the top ten. Regarding the study as a whole: With regard to DPC sensitization, TCRs above 1 in 1000 frequency did not change. Significantly greater numbers of large CDR3 similarity clusters came from expanded TCRs than from controls.

The CDR3 is 13 amino acids. The germline gives CDR1 SGHRS, CDR2 YFSETQ. The germline V and J ends were trimmed by 4 bases and 6 bases, with 12 bases remaining between them. The TCR originated in a woman in her forties or fifties with alopecia areata. Some clones in this sample may be carry-over from other donors' samples. The sample in question was whole blood, obtained in connection with sensitization to the hapten diphenylcyclopropenone (DPC). The chain carries TRBV5-1 and TRBJ2-3; D is unresolved. CDR3 nucleotides: TGCGCCAGCAGCCTGGACGGCTCGGATACGCAGTATTTT. The encoded protein is CASSLDGSDTQYF. The full variable domain, with the rest looked up from reference TRBV5-1 and TRBJ2-3, is KAGVTQTPRYLIKTRGQQVTLSCSPISGHRSVSWYQQTPGQGLQFLFEYFSETQRNKGNFPGRFSGRQFSNSRSEMNVSTLELGDSALYLCASSLDGSDTQYFGPGTRLTVL.